This entry is about one T cell receptor (beta chain). What it binds is not known. The data are from a study of OX40 agonist ivuxolimab in advanced cancers. For the study at large: Head and neck, renal cell, melanoma or hepatocellular carcinoma were the cancers that dose-escalation patients had. Notes on the study in general: Clonal expansion among partial responders at 0.1-3.0 mg/kg ranked near the lowest.

Clones were read by immunoSEQ multiplex PCR, and TCRdb kept only the in-frame ones, dropping some. The data show 60,000 or so clones, about 94% seen once. The junction had 4 bases not matched to a gene; V was cut back by 4 bases and J by 4 bases. The CDR3 consists of 13 residues. CDR1 is SQVTM, CDR2 ANQGSEA, per germline. The specimen comprised CD4+ or CD8+ T cells sorted from blood, sampled in a trial of the OX40 agonist ivuxolimab. This sequence was found in an adult with an advanced solid tumor such as melanoma, head and neck, liver or kidney cancer. The V call is TRBV29-1, the J call TRBJ2-1; 7 bases are a match to TRBD2. The CDR3 sequence is CSVAGGLYNEQFF. CDR3 in DNA: TGCAGCGTTGCGGGGGGACTTTACAATGAGCAGTTCTTC.